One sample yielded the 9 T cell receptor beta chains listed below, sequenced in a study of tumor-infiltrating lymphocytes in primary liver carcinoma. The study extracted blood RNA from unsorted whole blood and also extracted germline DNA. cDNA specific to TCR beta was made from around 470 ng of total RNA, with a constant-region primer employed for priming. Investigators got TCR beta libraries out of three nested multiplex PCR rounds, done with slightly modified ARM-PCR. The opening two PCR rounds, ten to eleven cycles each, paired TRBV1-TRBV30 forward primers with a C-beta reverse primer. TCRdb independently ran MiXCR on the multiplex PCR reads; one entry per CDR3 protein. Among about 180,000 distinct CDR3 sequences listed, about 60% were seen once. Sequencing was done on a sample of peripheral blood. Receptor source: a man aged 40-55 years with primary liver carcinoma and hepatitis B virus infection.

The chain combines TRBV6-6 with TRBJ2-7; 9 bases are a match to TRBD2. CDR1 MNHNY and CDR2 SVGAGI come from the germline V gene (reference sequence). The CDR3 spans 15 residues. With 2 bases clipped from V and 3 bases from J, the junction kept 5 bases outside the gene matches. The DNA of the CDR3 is TGTGCCAGCAGTTACCATGCTAGCGGGATCTACGAGCAGTACTTC. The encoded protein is CASSYHASGIYEQYF.

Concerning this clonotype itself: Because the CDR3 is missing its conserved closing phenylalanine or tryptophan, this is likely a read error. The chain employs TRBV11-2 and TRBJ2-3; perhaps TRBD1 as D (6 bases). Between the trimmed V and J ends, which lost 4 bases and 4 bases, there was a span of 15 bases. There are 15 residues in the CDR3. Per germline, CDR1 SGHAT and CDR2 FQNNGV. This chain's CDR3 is CASSSDLNRADTQYY. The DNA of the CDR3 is TGTGCCAGCAGCTCAGACCTAAACAGGGCAGATACGCAGTATTAT.

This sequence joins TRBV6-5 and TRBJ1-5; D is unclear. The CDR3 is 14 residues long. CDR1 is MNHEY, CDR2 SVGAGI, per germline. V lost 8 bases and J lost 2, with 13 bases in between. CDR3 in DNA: TGTGCCAGCGGGCCTATGGCGGGCAATCAGCCCCAGCATTTT. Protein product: CASGPMAGNQPQHF.

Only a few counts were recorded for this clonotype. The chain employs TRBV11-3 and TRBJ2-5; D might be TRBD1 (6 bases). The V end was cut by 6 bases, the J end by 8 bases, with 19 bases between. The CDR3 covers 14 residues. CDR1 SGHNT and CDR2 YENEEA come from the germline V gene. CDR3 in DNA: TGTGCCAGCAGTCCCTGGACAGCGCATGGTACCCAGTACTTC. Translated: CASSPWTAHGTQYF.

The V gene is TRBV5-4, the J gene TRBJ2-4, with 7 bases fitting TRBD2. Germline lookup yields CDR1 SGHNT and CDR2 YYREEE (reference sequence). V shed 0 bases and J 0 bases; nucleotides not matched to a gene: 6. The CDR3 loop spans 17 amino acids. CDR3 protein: CASSLEGASGAKNIQYF. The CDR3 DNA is TGTGCCAGCAGCTTGGAAGGTGCTAGCGGAGCCAAAAACATTCAGTACTTC. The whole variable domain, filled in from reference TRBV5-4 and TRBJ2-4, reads ETGVTQSPTHLIKTRGQQVTLRCSSQSGHNTVSWYQQALGQGPQFIFQYYREEENGRGNFPPRFSGLQFPNYSSELNVNALELDDSALYLCASSLEGASGAKNIQYFGAGTRLSVL.

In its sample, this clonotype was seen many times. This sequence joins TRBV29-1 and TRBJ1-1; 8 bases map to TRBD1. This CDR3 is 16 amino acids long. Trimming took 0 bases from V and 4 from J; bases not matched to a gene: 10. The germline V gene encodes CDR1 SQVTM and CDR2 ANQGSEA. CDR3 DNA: TGCAGCGTTGAAGACCTTGCAGGGGGCGGGAGCACTGAAGCTTTCTTT. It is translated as CSVEDLAGGGSTEAFF.

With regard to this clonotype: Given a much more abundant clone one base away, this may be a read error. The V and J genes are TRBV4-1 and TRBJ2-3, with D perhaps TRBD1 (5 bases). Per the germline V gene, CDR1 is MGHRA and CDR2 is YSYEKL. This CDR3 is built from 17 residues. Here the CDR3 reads CASSQEYRRGGADMQYF. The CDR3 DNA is TGCGCCAGCAGCCAAGAATACAGGCGAGGTGGGGCAGATATGCAGTATTTT.

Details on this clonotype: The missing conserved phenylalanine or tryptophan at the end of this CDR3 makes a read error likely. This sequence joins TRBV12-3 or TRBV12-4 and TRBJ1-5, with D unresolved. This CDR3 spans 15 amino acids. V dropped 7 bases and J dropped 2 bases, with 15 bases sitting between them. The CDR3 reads CASTEGRQGNQPQHS. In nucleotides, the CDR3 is TGTGCCAGCACCGAGGGTAGGCAGGGCAATCAGCCCCAGCATTCT.

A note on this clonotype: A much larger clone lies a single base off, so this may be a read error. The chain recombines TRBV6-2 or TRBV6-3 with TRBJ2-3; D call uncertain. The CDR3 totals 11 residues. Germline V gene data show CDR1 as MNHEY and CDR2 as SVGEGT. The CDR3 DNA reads TGTGCCAGCAGCCCCGCAGATACGGAGTATTTT. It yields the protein CASSPADTEYF.